This record concerns one T cell receptor beta chain sequence. The read falls 3 residues short of the CDR3 end, and the missing part is taken from the germline J gene. Germline V gene data show CDR1 as KGHSH and CDR2 as LQKENI. The length of the CDR3 is 16 residues. Average input was around 1,100 ng genomic DNA for immunoSEQ TCR beta CDR3 amplification. Method: immunoSEQ multiplex PCR; TCRdb's copy keeps in-frame clones and lacks some. This listing includes tens of thousands of clones. This record comes from a study of T cells in women clearing cervical HPV infection. The overall study: Cases' blood sampling followed lesion detection by median approximately 150 days (90 to 200).

V and J are TRBV18 and TRBJ2-3; D unclear. The sequence was collected from a woman aged 18 to 75 with a cervical HPV16 infection that either progressed to CIN3+ or cleared (not recorded which). Source material: blood buffy coat. The DNA read from the CDR3 is TGTGCCAGCTCACCCACGGCGACTTATAGCAATCAGCCG. Translated, it gives CASSPTATYSNQP. The full CDR3 protein reads CASSPTATYSNQPQYF. Full variable domain (outside the CDR3, taken from reference TRBV18 and TRBJ2-3): NAGVMQNPRHLVRRRGQEARLRCSPMKGHSHVYWYRQLPEEGLKFMVYLQKENIIDESGMPKERFSAEFPKEGPSILRIQQVVRGDSAAYFCASSPTATYSNQPQYFGPGTRLTVL.